This TCR beta chain appears in the sequencing data of a study of T cell responses to AZD1222 COVID-19 vaccine. The germline V gene has CDR1 MNHEY and CDR2 SMNVEV (reference sequence). V lost 0 bases, J lost 0 bases, and 9 bases lay in between. The CDR3 has 15 residues. Produced via immunoSEQ multiplex PCR; TCRdb's table is partial and in-frame only. The sample lists 95,000 to 150,000 clones, more than 85% occurring once. This sequence originates from an adult who received the AZD1222 COVID-19 vaccine. The sequenced sample was peripheral blood, obtained 28 days after the second AZD1222 dose. The chain has TRBV27 and TRBJ2-7; possible D gene TRBD2, 6 bases. The CDR3, as DNA: TGTGCCAGCAGTTTATCGACGGGAGCCTCCTACGAGCAGTACTTC. This encodes CASSLSTGASYEQYF.